This section outlines one T cell receptor beta chain sequence together with its context. Source study methods: Reference gene primer amplification gave estimated nucleated cell counts. Using immunoSEQ multiplex PCR, the repertoire was profiled, and TCRdb retains in-frame clones only, with some absent. Clone size and the V and J calls come from that table; the DNA yielded D and trimming. The sample has some 180,000 clones, 80% to 85% seen once. Germline-derived CDR1 and CDR2 are SNHLY and FYNNEI. The CDR3 has 13 residues. The V end was cut by 6 bases, the J end by 11 bases, with 14 bases between. This specimen belongs to a study of blood T cell repertoires in COVID-19. In the study overall: Both acute and convalescent COVID-19 samples were obtained from the United States, Italy and Spain.

The sample taken for sequencing was peripheral blood. The chain combines TRBV2 with TRBJ1-6, with D maybe TRBD1 (6 bases). This sequence originates from an older man with active or convalescent COVID-19. CDR3 residues: CASRRTVRAPLHF. The CDR3 DNA reads TGTGCCAGCAGGAGGACAGTAAGAGCACCCCTCCACTTT.